Below are 10 T cell receptor beta chains sequenced from a single sample in a study of shared clonotypes between healthy human individuals. Terminally differentiated effector memory CD45RA+ cells were excluded from the naive CD8 cells, which were CD45RO-negative and positively selected for CCR7. Clones were sequenced by immunoSEQ multiplex PCR, and TCRdb holds only the in-frame ones, with some missing. The sample records some 2.1 million clones, roughly 93% being singletons. The sequenced sample consisted of naive CD8+ T cells from PBMCs. The origin of the receptors is a man in his late teens or twenties in good health. Some clones in this sample may be carry-over from other donors' samples.

The gene calls are TRBV7-9 and TRBJ1-2; D remains unclear. Germline V lookup: CDR1 SEHNR, CDR2 FQNEAQ (reference sequence). Trimming stripped 4 bases from V and 7 bases from J, with 16 bases between. The CDR3 runs 14 residues. The CDR3 coding sequence is TGTGCCAGCAGCTGCCCCGGTGCTTCTTGTGGCTACACCTTC. Amino acid sequence: CASSCPGASCGYTF.

The rearrangement uses TRBV28 and TRBJ2-3; no firm D call. The CDR3 loop spans 15 amino acids. The ends were cut back, 0 bases at V and 8 bases at J, with 15 bases in the middle. The V gene's germline CDR1 is MDHEN and CDR2 SYDVKM. CDR3 DNA sequence: TGTGCCAGCAGTTTATGGGGGAACGCTGATCGTACGCAGTATTTT. Its protein product is CASSLWGNADRTQYF.

This sequence joins TRBV4-3 and TRBJ1-2; 9 nucleotides match TRBD1. Germline V gene lookup returns CDR1 LGHNA and CDR2 YSLEER. V lost 4 bases, J lost 6 bases, and 6 bases stayed unmatched. The CDR3 spans 14 residues. CDR3 sequence (DNA): TGCGCCAGCAGCCTTCTGGGACAGGGCCATGGCTACACCTTC. Its translation: CASSLLGQGHGYTF.

This rearrangement joins TRBV6-5 to TRBJ2-2; 8 nucleotides line up with TRBD2. The CDR3 spans 15 residues. After removal of 0 bases from V and 7 bases from J, the junction contained 4 bases not matched to a gene. From germline, CDR1 is MNHEY and CDR2 SVGAGI. CDR3: CASSYSGTSGGELFF. The CDR3 DNA sequence: TGTGCCAGCAGTTACTCGGGGACTAGTGGCGGGGAGCTGTTTTTT.

CDR3 residues: CASSHDALGWETQYF. Here the CDR3 DNA reads TGCGCCAGCAGCCACGATGCCCTGGGTTGGGAGACCCAGTACTTC. This sequence joins TRBV4-3 and TRBJ2-5; D uncertain. CDR1 is LGHNA, CDR2 YSLEER, per germline. There are 15 residues in the CDR3. Trimming pared 3 bases from V and 5 bases from J, leaving 16 bases between.

This sequence joins TRBV30 and TRBJ2-7, with D perhaps matching TRBD1 or TRBD2 (5 bases each). Trimming pared 7 bases from V and 0 bases from J, leaving 19 bases between. The length of the CDR3 is 15 residues. CDR1 is GTSNPN and CDR2 is SVGIG in the germline V gene (reference sequence). DNA for the CDR3: TGTGCCTACTTAAGTTGGGGGATGGGCTCCTACGAGCAGTACTTC. It yields the protein CAYLSWGMGSYEQYF.

In its sample, this clone was seen once. V usage is TRBV15 and J usage is TRBJ2-1; 7 nucleotides agree with TRBD2. V lost 4 bases and J lost 0; bases outside the gene matches: 12. CDR3 length: 18 amino acids. Germline assignment: CDR1 LNHNV and CDR2 YYDKDF (reference sequence). The CDR3 protein is CATSMRLGLAASYNEQFF. The CDR3 region has the DNA TGTGCCACCAGCATGAGGCTCGGGCTAGCGGCCTCCTACAATGAGCAGTTCTTC.

The chain links TRBV7-4 to TRBJ1-4, with D hard to call. The V gene lost 6 bases and the J gene lost 7 bases, with 15 bases spanning the gap. Germline loops: CDR1 SGHVT, CDR2 SQSDAQ. The CDR3 contains 14 residues. CDR3 amino acids: CASRPSGVGEKLFF. The CDR3 DNA is TGTGCCAGCAGACCGAGTGGGGTAGGTGAAAAACTGTTTTTT.

This clone was recorded once. This chain joins TRBV9 and TRBJ2-1; TRBD2 matches at 11 bases. Germline V gene lookup returns CDR1 SGDLS and CDR2 YYNGEE. V dropped 1 base and J dropped 1; count of bases not matched to a gene: 13. The CDR3 sequence is 20 residues long. CDR3 in amino acids: CASSVPSGTSGGSSYNEQFF. For the CDR3, the DNA is TGTGCCAGCAGCGTACCCTCCGGGACTAGCGGAGGAAGTTCCTACAATGAGCAGTTCTTC.

V is TRBV27 and J is TRBJ2-1; 7 nucleotides align to TRBD2. The CDR3 loop spans 16 amino acids. V was clipped by 6 bases and J by 4 bases; unmatched bases: 12. From germline, CDR1 is MNHEY and CDR2 SMNVEV (reference sequence). CDR3: CASSPNGRDLYNEQFF. In nucleotides, the CDR3 is TGTGCCAGCAGCCCCAATGGGAGGGACTTATACAATGAGCAGTTCTTC.